Sequencing of this TCR beta chain was carried out in a study of preoperative IRX-2 immunotherapy in early breast cancer. The sample holds a few counts of this clone. The table came from immunoSEQ multiplex PCR; TCRdb's copy has only in-frame clones and leaves some out. The table shows 24,000 or so clones, with just under 80% occurring only once. Noted treatment: preoperative locoregional IRX-2 cytokine immunotherapy. The V gene's germline CDR1 is MNHGY and CDR2 SAAAGT. The CDR3 extends over 15 amino acids. V was clipped by 4 bases and J by 4 bases, with 16 bases between them. The sample consisted of lymph node tissue, taken before IRX-2 immunotherapy. The genes are TRBV6-8 and TRBJ1-2, with D possibly matching TRBD1 (6 bases). The origin of this receptor is a human donor with breast cancer. The CDR3 nucleotides read TGTGCCAGCAGTTTCATGGGGGCCCCAGCCTATGGCTACACCTTC. Translated, it gives CASSFMGAPAYGYTF.